This record concerns one T cell receptor beta chain sequence. V lost 5 bases to trimming and J lost 5 bases, with 14 bases between them. The V gene's germline CDR1 is SGHKS and CDR2 YYEKEE (reference sequence). CDR3 length: 13 amino acids. The data derive from a study of Ad26.COV2.S vaccination and SARS-CoV-2 variants. Specified treatment: 15 to 20 received Ad26.COV2.S at low or high dose, single or two shots; a few received placebo; per-sample allocation not given. Specimen acquisition occurred on day 63 following the initial vaccine or placebo injection. Repertoires were generated with immunoSEQ multiplex PCR, while TCRdb's copy carries only in-frame clones and drops some. The sample shows hundreds of thousands of clones, approximately 88% of them seen only once.

The source of this sequence is a person between 18 and 60 years old who received the Ad26.COV2.S COVID-19 vaccine or a placebo. The sequenced sample was peripheral blood, obtained in a trial of Ad26.COV2.S vaccine versus placebo. The chain has TRBV5-5 and TRBJ2-7; perhaps TRBD1 as D (5 bases). CDR3 residues: CASRISGSHEQYF. The CDR3 DNA reads as TGTGCCAGCAGAATCTCAGGGTCCCACGAGCAGTACTTC.